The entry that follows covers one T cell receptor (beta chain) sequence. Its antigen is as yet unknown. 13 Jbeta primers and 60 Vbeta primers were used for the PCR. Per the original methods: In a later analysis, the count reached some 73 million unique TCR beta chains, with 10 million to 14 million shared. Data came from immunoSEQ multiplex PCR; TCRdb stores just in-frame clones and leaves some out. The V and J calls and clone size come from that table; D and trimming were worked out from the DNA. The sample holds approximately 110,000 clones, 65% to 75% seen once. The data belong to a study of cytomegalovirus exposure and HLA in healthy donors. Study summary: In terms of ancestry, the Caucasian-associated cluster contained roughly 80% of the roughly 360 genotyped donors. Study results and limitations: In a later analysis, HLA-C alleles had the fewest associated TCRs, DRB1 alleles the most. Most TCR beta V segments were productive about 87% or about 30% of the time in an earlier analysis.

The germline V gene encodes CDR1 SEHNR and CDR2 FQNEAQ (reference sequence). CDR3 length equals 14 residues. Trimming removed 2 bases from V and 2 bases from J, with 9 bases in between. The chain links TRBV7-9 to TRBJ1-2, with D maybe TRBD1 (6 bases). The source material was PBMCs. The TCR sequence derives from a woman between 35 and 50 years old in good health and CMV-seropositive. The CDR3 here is CASSLFGQNYGYTF. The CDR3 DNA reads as TGTGCCAGCAGCTTATTTGGACAGAACTATGGCTACACCTTC.